The source of this TCR beta chain is a study of T-cell reconstitution after alpha-beta-depleted transplantation in children. Study outcomes and limitations: Roughly two months post-transplant, alpha-beta T cells reportedly originated from several hundred graft clones that had expanded. T-cell counts and diversity were attributed mostly to newly produced T cells one year after transplant. In some patients, recipient T cells and intrathymic progenitors surviving conditioning explained high day-60 diversity.

This clonotype was counted many times. Its antigen is not identified. Germline assignment: CDR1 LNHDA and CDR2 SQIVND (reference sequence). The CDR3 extends over 16 amino acids. Between the trimmed V and J ends, which lost 5 bases and 0 bases, there was a span of 13 bases. Unique molecular identifiers were built into the TCRbeta library. Each CDR3 protein is one row after TCRdb ran MiXCR on the PCR reads. The repertoire consists of more than 200,000 distinct CDR3 sequences, with under 8.5% occurring once and the leading ten covering 35% to 40%. The gene calls are TRBV19 and TRBJ2-2; tentatively, D is TRBD1 or TRBD2 (6 bases each). This specimen was PBMCs, mostly from graft donor cells, taken 360 days after TCRalphabeta/CD19-depleted stem cell transplant. The source is a male patient between 2 and 9 years old who had a stem cell transplant for acute myeloid leukemia, so the T cells may come from the graft donor. In DNA form, the CDR3 reads TGTGCCAGTAGTTTGGCGGGACATTCGAACACCGGGGAGCTGTTTTTT. This gives the protein CASSLAGHSNTGELFF.